A single sample is the source of the 26 T cell receptor beta chains below, sequenced in a study of blood T cell repertoires in COVID-19. Using immunoSEQ multiplex PCR, the repertoire was profiled, and TCRdb retains in-frame clones only, with some absent. This table holds 45,000 to 50,000 clones, roughly 88% found once. The sample was peripheral blood. The receptors shown here come from a woman older than 75 with COVID-19, enrolled during active disease.

The chain joins TRBV3-1 (or the pseudogene TRBV3-2) to TRBJ1-2; 8 positions match TRBD1. The CDR3 loop spans 13 amino acids. V lost 4 bases and J lost 4; bases outside the gene matches: 2. Germline V gene data show CDR1 as LGHDT and CDR2 as YNNKEL (reference sequence). In DNA, the CDR3 is TGTGCCAGCAGCCCGACAGGGGCCTATGGCTACACCTTC. It codes for CASSPTGAYGYTF.

This chain links TRBV11-2 with TRBJ2-7; TRBD1 might be the D (5 bases). The CDR3 is 15 residues long. V lost 5 bases to trimming and J lost 1 base, with 15 bases between them. Germline V lookup: CDR1 SGHAT, CDR2 FQNNGV. The CDR3 protein is CASSPRRQGSYEQYF. The CDR3 region has the DNA TGTGCCAGCAGCCCCCGACGGCAGGGTTCCTACGAGCAGTACTTC.

The chain employs TRBV19 and TRBJ2-5, with 8 bases that match TRBD2. CDR1 LNHDA and CDR2 SQIVND come from the germline V gene (reference sequence). V dropped 4 bases and J dropped 5; count of bases not matched to a gene: 12. The CDR3 consists of 16 residues. The CDR3 region is CASSKGGGLASETQYF. CDR3 nucleotide sequence: TGTGCCAGTAGTAAAGGTGGTGGACTAGCCTCTGAGACCCAGTACTTC.

J is TRBJ2-4 and V is TRBV10-3; 8 nucleotides agree with TRBD1. J gave up 10 bases and V 3 bases, and 8 bases lay outside the gene matches. CDR1 is ENHRY, CDR2 SYGVKD, per germline. The CDR3 runs 14 residues. CDR3 coding DNA: TGTGCCATCAGTGATGGGGCAGGGGGCGGGATTCAGTACTTC. Its protein product is CAISDGAGGGIQYF.

The chain carries TRBV6-5 and TRBJ1-1, with 8 bases aligning to TRBD1. The CDR3 is 16 residues long. CDR1 and CDR2 (germline): MNHEY, SVGAGI. V lost 4 bases to trimming and J lost 5 bases; unmatched junction nucleotides: 12. The CDR3: CASSSTDQGAGTEAFF. CDR3 in DNA: TGTGCCAGCAGTTCTACCGACCAGGGGGCGGGAACTGAAGCTTTCTTT.

V and J are TRBV7-3 and TRBJ2-1, with 10 bases identical to TRBD2. CDR3 length: 15 residues. The V segment lost 5 bases and the J segment 3 bases; nucleotides outside the gene matches: 4. Germline V gene data show CDR1 as SGHTA and CDR2 as FQGTGA. CDR3 DNA: TGTGCCAGCAGCCTCCTAGCGGGAGACTACAATGAGCAGTTCTTC. It translates to CASSLLAGDYNEQFF.

This clone came up a few times. CDR3 protein: CASILDGGPGRGYTF. The CDR3 DNA sequence: TGTGCCAGCATCTTAGACGGCGGGCCGGGTAGGGGCTACACCTTC. The V and J genes are TRBV6-6 and TRBJ1-2; D unresolved. The CDR3 runs 15 residues. The germline CDR1 and CDR2 sequences are MNHNY and SVGAGI (reference sequence). Between the trimmed V and J ends, which lost 7 bases and 8 bases, there was a span of 23 bases.

CDR3 in amino acids: CASSLGLAGAEYDEQFF. The CDR3 DNA reads TGCGCCAGCAGCCTTGGACTAGCGGGAGCAGAGTACGATGAGCAGTTCTTC. The chain couples TRBV5-1 to TRBJ2-1; 13 bases line up with TRBD2. In germline, CDR1 is SGHRS, CDR2 YFSETQ. V lost 4 bases, J lost 8 bases, and 12 bases stayed unmatched. CDR3 length: 17 residues.

This clone has just a few counts. The rearrangement links TRBV6-2 or TRBV6-3 to TRBJ1-1; D unclear. Trimming took 0 bases from V and 11 from J, leaving 7 bases between them. The CDR3 loop spans 11 amino acids. Germline loops: CDR1 MNHEY, CDR2 SVGEGT. CDR3 protein: CASSYSMAAFF. CDR3 nucleotides: TGTGCCAGCAGTTACTCGATGGCCGCTTTCTTT.

Only one count was recorded for this clone. This chain connects TRBV6-5 to TRBJ2-2; the D is unclear. V gave up 7 bases and J gave up 0 bases, with 6 bases separating them. In germline, CDR1 is MNHEY, CDR2 SVGAGI. CDR3 length: 13 amino acids. The CDR3 DNA is TGTGCCAGCATCCCAGCGAACACCGGGGAGCTGTTTTTT. Protein sequence: CASIPANTGELFF.

The rearrangement uses TRBV7-2 and TRBJ2-7; 7 bases are shared with TRBD2. After removal of 5 bases from V and 2 bases from J, the junction contained 6 bases not matched to a gene. The germline CDR1 and CDR2 sequences are SGHTA and FQGNSA. The CDR3 runs to 14 residues. The CDR3 DNA sequence: TGTGCCAGCAGCCCATCAGCGGGGACCTACGAGCAGTACTTC. Encoded protein: CASSPSAGTYEQYF.

The chain recombines TRBV6-2 or TRBV6-3 with TRBJ2-1; 14 bases are shared with TRBD2. The CDR3 extends over 15 amino acids. Germline trimming cut 6 bases from V and 13 bases from J; bases unmatched to any gene: 11. CDR1 is MNHEY, CDR2 SVGEGT, per germline. The CDR3 nucleotides read TGTGCCAGCAGCCCGCAGGGACTAGCGGGAGTTAGTCAGTTCTTC. Translating it yields CASSPQGLAGVSQFF.

This clone was observed a handful of times. This chain uses TRBV4-1 with TRBJ1-5; TRBD1 aligns across 8 bases. Germline CDR1 MGHRA, CDR2 YSYEKL. Trimming at V came to 0 bases and at J to 4 bases, leaving 2 bases not matched to a gene. This CDR3 contains 15 residues. As DNA, the CDR3 is TGCGCCAGCAGCCAAGATGGACAGGGAAATCAGCCCCAGCATTTT. Protein product: CASSQDGQGNQPQHF.

The V call is TRBV25-1, the J call TRBJ2-3; TRBD2 matches 11 bases. Germline V gene sequence: CDR1 MGHDK, CDR2 SYGVNS. V trimming: 1 base; J trimming: 4 bases; junction bases outside the gene matches: 4. This CDR3 region has 16 residues. The CDR3 is CASSELAGGLPDTQYF. For the CDR3, the DNA is TGTGCCAGCAGTGAATTAGCGGGAGGGCTGCCAGATACGCAGTATTTT. Full variable domain (remainder filled in from reference TRBV25-1 and TRBJ2-3): EADIYQTPRYLVIGTGKKITLECSQTMGHDKMYWYQQDPGMELHLIHYSYGVNSTEKGDLSSESTVSRIRTEHFPLTLESARPSHTSQYLCASSELAGGLPDTQYFGPGTRLTVL.

The chain joins TRBV5-4 to TRBJ1-2; D remains ambiguous. This CDR3 has 14 amino acids. The V end lost 4 bases, the J end lost 5 bases, and 15 bases lay between the germline ends. Germline assignment: CDR1 SGHNT and CDR2 YYREEE (reference sequence). DNA of the CDR3: TGTGCCAGCAGCCCGACACCAGTCTTTTATGGCTACACCTTC. This codes for CASSPTPVFYGYTF.

The V gene is TRBV5-4, the J gene TRBJ2-7; no clear D. Germline CDR1 reads SGHNT; CDR2 reads YYREEE (reference sequence). The CDR3 extends over 11 amino acids. Trimming took off 5 bases at V and 4 bases at J, with 7 bases between the two ends. The CDR3 DNA follows: TGTGCCAGCAGTTCAAATTACGAGCAGTACTTC. Its translation is CASSSNYEQYF.

The chain has TRBV19 and TRBJ2-5, with D uncertain. Trimming pared 6 bases from V and 0 bases from J, leaving 11 bases between. Germline V gene sequence: CDR1 LNHDA, CDR2 SQIVND (reference sequence). This CDR3 contains 14 residues. CDR3 nucleotides: TGTGCCAGTAGACTGACACCCGACCAAGAGACCCAGTACTTC. Translating gives CASRLTPDQETQYF.

The V gene is TRBV28, the J gene TRBJ1-5; the match to TRBD1 covers 9 bases. This CDR3 has 15 residues. Germline-derived CDR1 and CDR2 are MDHEN and SYDVKM. Trimming cost V 4 bases and J 3 bases; bases outside gene matches: 4. CDR3 sequence: CASSSGQGNNQPQHF. In DNA, the CDR3 is TGTGCCAGCAGTTCCGGACAGGGGAACAATCAGCCCCAGCATTTT.

The rearrangement joins TRBV6-5 to TRBJ2-7, with 8 nucleotides matching TRBD1. Germline-derived CDR1 and CDR2 are MNHEY and SVGAGI. The CDR3 sequence is 14 residues long. Trimming at V came to 6 bases and at J to 2 bases, leaving 6 bases not matched to a gene. The CDR3 loop reads CASSSGGLTYEQYF. In nucleotides, the CDR3 is TGTGCCAGCAGCTCAGGGGGCCTTACCTACGAGCAGTACTTC.

The table lists this clone with a few counts. This chain connects TRBV6-6 to TRBJ1-5; D possibly corresponds to TRBD1 (5 bases). Looked up from germline, CDR1 is MNHNY and CDR2 is SVGAGI (reference sequence). V dropped 2 bases and J dropped 4 bases, with 9 bases sitting between them. The CDR3 is made up of 14 amino acids. CDR3: CASSYGTTNQPQHF. CDR3 DNA: TGTGCCAGCAGTTACGGGACTACTAATCAGCCCCAGCATTTT.

The V gene is TRBV28, the J gene TRBJ2-4; maybe TRBD2 (6 bases). Germline values: CDR1 MDHEN, CDR2 SYDVKM. CDR3 length: 12 residues. V was pared by 3 bases and J by 6 bases, with 6 bases between. DNA of the CDR3: TGTGCCAGCAGTTTGGGGGGAAACATTCAGTACTTC. Amino acids: CASSLGGNIQYF.

The rearrangement uses TRBV21-1 and TRBJ2-2; TRBD1, the table's D call, was not compared with the DNA. TRBV21-1 is annotated as a pseudogene. The CDR3 runs to 16 residues. As DNA, the CDR3 is TGTGCCAGCAGCAAAGTTTGGACAGGAGTCACCGGGGAGCTGTTTTTT. As protein: CASSKVWTGVTGELFF.

J is TRBJ2-2 and V is TRBV6-2 or TRBV6-3; TRBD2 agrees at 9 bases. V gave up 4 bases and J gave up 3 bases; unmatched junction bases: 9. The CDR3 sequence is 17 residues long. Per germline, CDR1 MNHEY and CDR2 SVGEGT. CDR3 sequence reads: CASSSDTSGSYTGELFF. CDR3 in DNA: TGTGCCAGCAGTTCAGATACTAGCGGGTCCTACACCGGGGAGCTGTTTTTT.

V is TRBV4-3 and J is TRBJ2-4; 8 bases line up with TRBD1. J lost 10 bases, V lost 1 base, and 9 bases had no gene match. Germline V gene lookup returns CDR1 LGHNA and CDR2 YSLEER. The CDR3 runs 15 residues. The CDR3 reads CASSQVTGVGGIQYF. As DNA, the CDR3 is TGCGCCAGCAGCCAAGTGACAGGGGTGGGCGGGATTCAGTACTTC.

The rearrangement uses TRBV7-7 and TRBJ2-7, with 10 positions matching TRBD1. Germline-derived CDR1 and CDR2 are SSHAT and FNYEAQ (reference sequence). CDR3 length equals 13 residues. J lost 3 bases, V lost 5 bases, and 1 base had no gene match. CDR3 protein: CASSRDRGYEQYF. The CDR3 region has the DNA TGTGCCAGCAGCCGGGACAGGGGCTACGAGCAGTACTTC.

This clone was seen a single time. The gene calls are TRBV24-1 and TRBJ1-1; 7 bases are shared with TRBD1. The CDR3 spans 14 residues. Germline V gives CDR1 KGHDR, CDR2 SFDVKD. V dropped 4 bases and J dropped 10; count of bases not matched to a gene: 11. This CDR3 is CATSDPGTAQGAFF. The CDR3, as DNA: TGTGCCACCAGTGACCCAGGGACAGCGCAGGGAGCTTTCTTT.